The rows below give T cell receptor beta chains drawn from one sample of a study of naive and memory T cell subsets. TCRdb called the UMI-ligation and nested PCR reads again in MiXCR, with one record for every CDR3 protein. This table holds some 150,000 distinct CDR3 sequences, approximately 17% found once. Sequencing was done on a sample of naive CD4+ T cells from blood. The receptors were sampled from a human donor in good health. CDR3s include the opening cysteine and the closing phenylalanine or tryptophan. D genes are given only for firm matches. Not all rows give a size; the values are once, few, many and, for expanded clones, a class.

CDR3 DNA: TGTGCCAGCAGCCATGCCTTATTCGGACTAGTTCAGAATGAGCAGTTCTTC
CDR3 protein: CASSHALFGLVQNEQFF
clone size: -
V gene: TRBV3-1
D gene: TRBD2
J gene: TRBJ2-1

CDR3 DNA: TGTGCCAGCAGGATATCCACAGGGGCCCTCGGGCCCCAGCATTTT
CDR3 protein: CASRISTGALGPQHF
clone size: few
V gene: TRBV6-2/TRBV6-3
D gene: TRBD1
J gene: TRBJ1-5

CDR3 DNA: TGCAGTGTAGCTAGCGGGAGTTCAGATACGCAGTATTTT
CDR3 protein: CSVASGSSDTQYF
clone size: many
V gene: TRBV20-1
D gene: TRBD2
J gene: TRBJ2-3

CDR3 DNA: TGTGCCAGCAGCTTAAGCCACCTCCAAGAGACCCAGTACTTC
CDR3 protein: CASSLSHLQETQYF
clone size: few
V gene: TRBV11-1
D gene: -
J gene: TRBJ2-5

CDR3 DNA: TGTGCCAGCAGCCAAGACACAATACAAGAGACCCAGTACTTC
CDR3 protein: CASSQDTIQETQYF
clone size: few
V gene: TRBV7-7
D gene: -
J gene: TRBJ2-5

CDR3 DNA: TGCAGTGCCGCTAGACGTCGGGTGGGCCAAGAGACCCAGTACTTC
CDR3 protein: CSAARRRVGQETQYF
clone size: few
V gene: TRBV20-1
D gene: -
J gene: TRBJ2-5

CDR3 DNA: TGTGCCAGCAGCCAAGAAGCTGTGTCTGGCTACACCTTC
CDR3 protein: CASSQEAVSGYTF
clone size: few
V gene: TRBV3-1
D gene: -
J gene: TRBJ1-2

CDR3 DNA: TGTGCCATCAGTGATGTACTAGCGGAGGCCTACAATGAGCAGTTCTTC
CDR3 protein: CAISDVLAEAYNEQFF
clone size: -
V gene: TRBV10-3
D gene: TRBD2
J gene: TRBJ2-1

CDR3 DNA: TGTGCCAGCAGTTACTCCTCCGGGACAGGACCCTACGAGCAGTACTTC
CDR3 protein: CASSYSSGTGPYEQYF
clone size: few
V gene: TRBV6-2/TRBV6-3
D gene: TRBD1
J gene: TRBJ2-7

CDR3 DNA: TGCAGTGCTTCCCCGACTAGCGGAGCTCAAGAGACCCAGTACTTC
CDR3 protein: CSASPTSGAQETQYF
clone size: many
V gene: TRBV20-1
D gene: TRBD2
J gene: TRBJ2-5

CDR3 DNA: TGCAGTGCTAGAGTCTCGGGAGGGCAAGAGACCCAGTACTTC
CDR3 protein: CSARVSGGQETQYF
clone size: -
V gene: TRBV20-1
D gene: TRBD2
J gene: TRBJ2-5